Following are 3 T cell receptor beta chains from one sample sequenced in a study of quantifying T cell responses using KT2 cells. Study in general: TCR alpha and beta constant-region primers primed reverse transcription of RNA.

An oligo carrying a UMI was ligated to the cDNA 3' end. First-round PCR used three to five cycles and beta primers RC1.1 and RC1.2 covering TRBC1 and TRBC2. TCRdb re-called the UMI-ligation and nested PCR reads through MiXCR, storing one row per CDR3 protein. The data hold tens of thousands of distinct CDR3 sequences, with 11% observed a single time. Sequenced input: PBMCs spiked with cells of the T cell clone KT2. The receptors originated from a human donor.

This chain's CDR3 is CASSQETGTQGTDTQYF. Here the CDR3 DNA reads TGTGCCAGCAGCCAAGAGACCGGTACACAGGGAACAGATACGCAGTATTTT. The rearrangement links TRBV14 to TRBJ2-3; a possible D gene is TRBD1 (6 bases). Trimming pared 0 bases from V and 3 bases from J, leaving 16 bases between. Germline V gives CDR1 SGHDN, CDR2 FVKESK. There are 17 residues in the CDR3.

The CDR3 nucleotides read TGTGCCAGCAGTCCGGGACAGGGGATTTATACGCAGTATTTT. This codes for CASSPGQGIYTQYF. The chain has TRBV6-5 and TRBJ2-3; 10 bases match TRBD1. The germline V gene has CDR1 MNHEY and CDR2 SVGAGI. The CDR3 extends over 14 amino acids. V shed 5 bases and J 7 bases; nucleotides not matched to a gene: 6.

A remark on this clonotype: One junction end disagrees with the germline gene, perhaps due to a read error. The chain links TRBV27 to TRBJ1-5; the match to TRBD1 covers 8 bases. This CDR3 region has 16 residues. Germline V lookup: CDR1 MNHEY, CDR2 SMNVEV (reference sequence). The DNA for the CDR3 is TGCACCAGCAGTTTACCGGACAGGGAAAGCAATCAGCCCCAGCATTTT. Its translation is CTSSLPDRESNQPQHF.